This TCR beta chain was sequenced in a study of cytomegalovirus exposure and HLA in healthy donors. In the PCR, 60 Vbeta and 13 Jbeta primers were used. The data were produced by immunoSEQ multiplex PCR, yet TCRdb's version contains in-frame clones alone and is incomplete. Among under 200,000 clones, approximately 86% were seen once, and the ten largest hold more than 1%. The CDR3 has 16 amino acids. CDR1 is MGHRA, CDR2 YSYEKL, per germline. V lost 1 base, J lost 6 bases, and 6 bases stayed unmatched. In its sample, this clone was seen once. The material sequenced was PBMCs. The V gene is TRBV4-1, the J gene TRBJ2-1; TRBD2 matches at 10 bases. This clonotype was obtained from a boy younger than 10 in good health and CMV-seronegative. CDR3 protein: CASSQALAGAFNEQFF. The CDR3 DNA follows: TGCGCCAGCAGCCAAGCCCTAGCGGGGGCTTTCAATGAGCAGTTCTTC.